This T cell receptor beta chain stems from a study of T cells in Graves' hyperthyroidism and ophthalmopathy (dated by TCRdb to the late 2010s). With regard to the full study: Peripheral blood samples were taken at initial diagnosis, before any treatment was given. To identify TCR V-J signatures that set the groups apart, the researchers used a discovery cohort of roughly 100 patients, made up of fewer than 50 with Graves' ophthalmopathy and about 59 with stable Graves' hyperthyroidism. Whether ophthalmopathy could be predicted prospectively was tested in an independent validation cohort made up of 18 to 20 hyperthyroidism patients plus 17 patients who later progressed to ophthalmopathy. The 90 or so discovery patients were randomly split 7:3 into training and test sets. The study also compared thyroid tissue and blood T-cell repertoires from 6 or 7 Graves' hyperthyroidism patients. Once sampling was done, hyperthyroidism patients were given methimazole at a starting dose of 30 mg daily, whereas ophthalmopathy patients were given high-dose intravenous methylprednisolone. The paper describes TCR Vbeta CDR3 sequencing of fewer than 150 peripheral blood samples, made up of under 50 ophthalmopathy patients, approximately 73 hyperthyroidism patients and 17 progressor patients.

Ophthalmopathy patients had moderately to severely active disease, with a Clinical Activity Score of 3 or more, a NOSPECS grade of 4 or more, and a disease duration of less than 3 months. Any patient with an uncontrolled infection, another autoimmune disease, pregnancy or lactation was excluded. Clinical symptoms, serum thyroxine and TRAb, thyroid ultrasound, and orbital computed tomography formed the basis for the diagnoses. PBMCs were separated from 10 ml of fresh peripheral blood using Ficoll-Paque density gradient centrifugation. Trizol reagent was used to extract total RNA, and RNA quality was then checked on an Agilent 2100 Bioanalyzer. The TCR beta CDR3 regions were amplified from the RNA transcripts. For the first round of RT-PCR on the TCR CDR3, the HTBI primer set was used together with the Qiagen OneStep RT-PCR kit. A second multiplex PCR round built the libraries, followed by size selection and purification. The libraries were sequenced on an Illumina HiSeq2000 using paired-end 100 bp reads. Per the authors' processing: SOAPnuke was used to process the raw data, removing reads that contained adapters or uncalled bases, had a mean Phred below 15, or lacked an exact match to the constant primer or identifier. High-quality paired reads were merged with COPE v1.2.5, and unique nucleotide sequences were defined as clonotypes. MiTCR v1.1 was used to align clonotypes to the IMGT TRBV, TRBD and TRBJ reference segments. Analysis was restricted to V-J combinations with a frequency above 0.0001, which covered about 99% of repertoires. A TCS score was defined as the ratio between F50 (clonal expansion) and ExV (chaos), using BLOSUM62-based TCRdist between CDR3 peptides within each V-J. Welch's t-statistics and random forest reduced roughly 500 V-J features to about 12, which were used in a naive Bayes classifier (R e1071). The public reads were quality trimmed at Q25 with fastp and then assembled into clones with MiXCR by TCRdb, keeping productive beta chains. Each record represents a unique CDR3 protein, reported with the most common genes and DNA among its rows. Here the V and J calls rest on TCRdb's processing, not on the authors' analysis. This sample has around 390,000 distinct CDR3 sequences in its table, and roughly 15% of those were observed once. Jointly, the top ten make up roughly 21% of the sample.

This clonotype was observed at least ten times. What this receptor recognizes is not known. Base qualities are not recorded, but no much larger clone differs from it by a single base. The paper as a whole reports these results and caveats: In validation, the model predicted progression to ophthalmopathy a median of roughly six months before onset, with about 71% sensitivity and roughly 73% specificity. Most expanded thyroid clonotypes (frequency above 0.001) were also found in blood, which suggests that blood repertoires may mirror thyroid immune responses. In cross-validation, a model built on a 13 V-J signature told ophthalmopathy apart from stable hyperthyroidism with over 85% sensitivity and about 81% specificity, and in testing the same model reached 80%/75%. No statistical method was used to fix the sample size in advance, and group allocation was not hidden from the investigators.

V sheds 1 base and J sheds 0 bases, leaving 16 bases between their ends. CDR1 and CDR2 were assigned from the germline V gene as MNHNS and SASEGT. CDR3 length: 19 amino acids, cysteine to phenylalanine. Kept here is only the CDR3 DNA, which spans 57 bases and is read in frame from base 1. The chain is made from TRBV6-1 and TRBJ2-6; TRBD1 is possibly the D segment (6 matching bases). This receptor was obtained from a woman aged 30 to 39 with Graves' ophthalmopathy. The sample comprised blood. In nucleotide form, the sequence is TGTGCCAGCAGTGAAGAGAGTTGGGACATCTTCTCTGGGGCCAACGTCCTGACTTTC. Translated, it reads CASSEESWDIFSGANVLTF.